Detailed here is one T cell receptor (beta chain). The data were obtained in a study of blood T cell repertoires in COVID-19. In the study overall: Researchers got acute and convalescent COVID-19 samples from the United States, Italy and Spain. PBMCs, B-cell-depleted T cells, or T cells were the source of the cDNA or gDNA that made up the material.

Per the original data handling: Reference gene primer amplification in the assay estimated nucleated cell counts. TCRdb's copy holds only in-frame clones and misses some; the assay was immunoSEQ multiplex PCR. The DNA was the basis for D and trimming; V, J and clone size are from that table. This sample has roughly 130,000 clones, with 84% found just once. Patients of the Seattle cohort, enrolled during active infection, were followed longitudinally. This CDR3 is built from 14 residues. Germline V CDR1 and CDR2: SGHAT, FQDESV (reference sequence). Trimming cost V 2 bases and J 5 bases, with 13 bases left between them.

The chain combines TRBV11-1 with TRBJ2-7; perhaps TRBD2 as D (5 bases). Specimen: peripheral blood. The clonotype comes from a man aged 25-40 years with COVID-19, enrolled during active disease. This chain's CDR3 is CASSLRTPGNEQYF. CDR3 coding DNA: TGTGCCAGCAGCTTAAGGACTCCGGGGAACGAGCAGTACTTC.